This is a list of T cell receptor beta chains from one sample in a study of T cell therapy after organ transplantation. Produced via immunoSEQ multiplex PCR; TCRdb's table is partial and in-frame only. Found here are around 50,000 clones, over 90% of them singletons; the top ten hold about 3.4%. No antigen is known for these receptors. The input for sequencing was CD8+ T cells from blood, taken before autologous CMV-specific T cell therapy. The receptors here all came from a human patient who had received a solid organ transplant and had CMV disease. CDR3s include the opening cysteine and the closing phenylalanine or tryptophan. Each record gives: D gene, V gene, J gene, clone size, CDR3 DNA, CDR3 protein. A D gene is named only where the DNA matches it firmly. Rows may omit the clone size; those that give it use once, few, many or a size class.

.	TRBV11-2	TRBJ2-3	.	TGTGCCAGCAGCTTAGAACGGCTAGCGCCAGATACGCAGTATTTT	CASSLERLAPDTQYF
.	TRBV30	TRBJ2-1	.	TGTGCCTGGAGGTTGGACGTGGCTCGGTACAATGAGCAGTTCTTC	CAWRLDVARYNEQFF
.	TRBV5-5	TRBJ2-4	.	TGTGCCAGCAGCCGGTCGACGGTAGCCAAAAACATTCAGTACTTC	CASSRSTVAKNIQYF
.	TRBV7-6	TRBJ2-1	.	TGTGCCAGCAGCCAAGGCGGGTTATCCTACAATGAGCAGTTCTTC	CASSQGGLSYNEQFF
.	TRBV9	TRBJ2-4	once	TGTGCCAGCAGCGTTCAAGGGGGGACCAAAAACATTCAGTACTTC	CASSVQGGTKNIQYF
TRBD1	TRBV30	TRBJ2-7	.	TGTGCCTGGAGTCCGAGACAGGGGGCGCTAATTTTTTCGTACGAGCAGTACTTC	CAWSPRQGALIFSYEQYF
.	TRBV14	TRBJ2-5	.	TGTGCCAGCAGCCAAGACGCAGGGAAAGAGACCCAGTACTTC	CASSQDAGKETQYF
TRBD2	TRBV6-5	TRBJ2-1	.	TGTGCCAGCAGTTCGGGACTAGCGGGGGTCAATGAGCAGTTCTTC	CASSSGLAGVNEQFF
.	TRBV5-6	TRBJ1-3	.	TGTGCCAGCAGCTTGGGGGGAAACACCATATATTTT	CASSLGGNTIYF
TRBD1	TRBV5-8	TRBJ2-1	once	TGTGCCAGCAGCCTAACACCGGGACAGGGTTTATATGAGCAGTTCTTC	CASSLTPGQGLYEQFF
TRBD1	TRBV15	TRBJ1-1	.	TGTGCCACCAGCAGAAACAGGGGGCCGAACACTGAAGCTTTCTTT	CATSRNRGPNTEAFF
.	TRBV6-1	TRBJ1-1	.	TGTGCCAGCAGTGAAGAGTGGGAACCCACTGAAGCTTTCTTT	CASSEEWEPTEAFF
.	TRBV5-5	TRBJ1-3	.	TGTGCCAGCAGCTTGGGATTCCGGACCAGTGGAAACACCATATATTTT	CASSLGFRTSGNTIYF
.	TRBV9	TRBJ2-1	.	TGTGCCAGCAGCGTAGCGGCTTTCAATGAGCAGTTCTTC	CASSVAAFNEQFF
.	TRBV6-5	TRBJ2-7	.	TGTGCCAGCAGGCCCGGGACACCGTCCTACGAGCAGTACTTC	CASRPGTPSYEQYF
.	TRBV19	TRBJ2-3	.	TGTGCCAGTAGTGAGTGGGGGGGCGGAGATACGCAGTATTTT	CASSEWGGGDTQYF
.	TRBV4-3	TRBJ2-3	.	TGCGCCAGCAGCCCAGAGCCGGGAAGGACACGCTATAGCACAGATACGCAGTATTTT	CASSPEPGRTRYSTDTQYF
.	TRBV27	TRBJ2-1	.	TGTGCCAGCAGTTTAATATTAGCGAGGGGTTTAAATGAGCAGTTCTTC	CASSLILARGLNEQFF
.	TRBV6-1	TRBJ2-7	.	TGTGCCAGCAGTGAACCTCGCGGCAGAACCTACGAGCAGTACTTC	CASSEPRGRTYEQYF
TRBD2	TRBV7-8	TRBJ2-3	.	TGTGCCAGCAGCCAGGGACTAGCGGGAGATAAGGATACGCAGTATTTT	CASSQGLAGDKDTQYF
.	TRBV7-9	TRBJ1-5	few	TGTGCCAGCAGCCATGACACCTATCAGCCCCAGCATTTT	CASSHDTYQPQHF
TRBD2	TRBV9	TRBJ2-5	.	TGTGCCAGCAGCGTAGGCGGGGGACTCCAAGAGACCCAGTACTTC	CASSVGGGLQETQYF
.	TRBV7-9	TRBJ1-1	.	TGTGCCAGCAGTACCCCCGGGGACACTGAAGCTTTCTTT	CASSTPGDTEAFF
.	TRBV5-8	TRBJ2-7	.	TGTGCCAGCAGCGTCTCCTACGAGCAGTACTTC	CASSVSYEQYF
TRBD1	TRBV6-5	TRBJ2-2	.	TGTGCCAGCAGTTACGGGACAGGGTACACCGGGGAGCTGTTTTTT	CASSYGTGYTGELFF
TRBD2	TRBV6-4	TRBJ2-2	.	TGTGCCAGCCGTGAGCGGGAGGGGGACACCGGGGAGCTGTTTTTT	CASREREGDTGELFF
TRBD1	TRBV27	TRBJ1-2	.	TGTGCCAGCAGTTTGACAGGGAACTATGGCTACACCTTC	CASSLTGNYGYTF